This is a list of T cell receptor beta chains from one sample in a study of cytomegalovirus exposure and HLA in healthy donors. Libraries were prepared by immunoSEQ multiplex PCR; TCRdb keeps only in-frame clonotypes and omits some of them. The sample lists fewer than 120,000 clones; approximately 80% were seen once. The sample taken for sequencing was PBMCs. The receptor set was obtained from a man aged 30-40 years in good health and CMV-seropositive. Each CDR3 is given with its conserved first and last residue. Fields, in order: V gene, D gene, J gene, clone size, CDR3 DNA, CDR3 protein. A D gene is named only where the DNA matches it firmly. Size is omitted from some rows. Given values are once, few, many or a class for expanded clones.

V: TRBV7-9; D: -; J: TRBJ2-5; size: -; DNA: TGTTCCAGCAGCTTTAACAAAGAGACCCAGTACTTC; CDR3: CSSSFNKETQYF
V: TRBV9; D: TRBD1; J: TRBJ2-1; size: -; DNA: TGTGCCAGCAGCCCAGGGACAGGGGGCAATGAGCAGTTCTTC; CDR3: CASSPGTGGNEQFF
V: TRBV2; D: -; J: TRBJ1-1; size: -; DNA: TGTGCCAGCAGTGAATTAAGGGTCTCGGGGGCTTTCTTT; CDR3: CASSELRVSGAFF
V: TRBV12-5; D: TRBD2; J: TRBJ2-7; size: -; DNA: TGTGCTAGTGGTTTCGCATTAGCGGGGGGGCATAGATCCTACGAGCAGTACTTC; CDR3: CASGFALAGGHRSYEQYF
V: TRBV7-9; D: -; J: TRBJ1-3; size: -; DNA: TGTGCCAGCTGGGCGAAGAGAAACACCATATATTTT; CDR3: CASWAKRNTIYF
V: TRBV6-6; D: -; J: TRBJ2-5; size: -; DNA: TGTGCCAGCAGTTACGGCGCGTCAGGGCAGGAGACCCAGTACTTC; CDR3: CASSYGASGQETQYF
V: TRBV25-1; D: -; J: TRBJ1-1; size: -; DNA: TGTGCCAGCCGTAGAGGGGGTGCAGGTGAAGCTTTCTTT; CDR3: CASRRGGAGEAFF
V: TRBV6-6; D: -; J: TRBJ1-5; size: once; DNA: TGTGCCAGCAGTCTAGACAGTGTCTATCAGCCCCAGCATTTT; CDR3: CASSLDSVYQPQHF
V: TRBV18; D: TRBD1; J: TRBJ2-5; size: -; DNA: TGTGCCAGCCACTCCGGGACAGCAAAAGAGACCCAGTACTTC; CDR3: CASHSGTAKETQYF
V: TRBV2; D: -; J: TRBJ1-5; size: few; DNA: TGTGCCAGCAGTTTCAACAGAGATCAGCCCCAGCATTTT; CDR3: CASSFNRDQPQHF
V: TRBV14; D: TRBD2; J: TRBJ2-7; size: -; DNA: TGTGCCAGCACCCCGGGGGGGGCCGAGCAGTACTTC; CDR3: CASTPGGAEQYF
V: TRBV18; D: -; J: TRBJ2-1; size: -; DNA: TGTGCCAGCTCGCCACCGGGCACCGGAGAGCAGTTCTTC; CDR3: CASSPPGTGEQFF
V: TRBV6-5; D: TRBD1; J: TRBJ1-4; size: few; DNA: TGTGCCAGCAGCCGCCGACTCGACAGGGTTGAAAAACTGTTTTTT; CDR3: CASSRRLDRVEKLFF
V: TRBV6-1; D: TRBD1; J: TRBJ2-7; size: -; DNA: TGTGCCAGCAGAACCGGGACAGCCGCTACCTACGAGCAGTACTTC; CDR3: CASRTGTAATYEQYF
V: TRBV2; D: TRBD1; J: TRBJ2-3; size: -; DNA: TGTGCCAGCAGTGAAACCCAGGGGGCGGGCACAGATACGCAGTATTTT; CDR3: CASSETQGAGTDTQYF
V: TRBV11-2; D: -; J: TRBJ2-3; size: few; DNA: TGTGCCAGCAGCTTAGGGCGTTGGGGCGGGGGCACAGATACGCAGTATTTT; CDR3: CASSLGRWGGGTDTQYF
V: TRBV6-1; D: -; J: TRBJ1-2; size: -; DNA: TGTGCCAGCCTAGTGGCCAGGGGAGCTGGCTACACCTTC; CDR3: CASLVARGAGYTF
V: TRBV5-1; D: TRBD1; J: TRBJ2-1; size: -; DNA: TGCGCCAGCAGCCTTAATTGGGACCGGAGACAGGGTATGGTCAATGAGCAGTTCTTC; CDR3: CASSLNWDRRQGMVNEQFF
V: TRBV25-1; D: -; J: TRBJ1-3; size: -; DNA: TGTGCCAGCAGTTTAGGAAACACCATATATTTT; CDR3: CASSLGNTIYF
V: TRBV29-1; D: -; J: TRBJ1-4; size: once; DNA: TGCAGCGTTGAAGCACAGGGTAATGAAAAACTGTTTTTT; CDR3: CSVEAQGNEKLFF
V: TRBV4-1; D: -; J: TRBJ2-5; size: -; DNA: TGCGCCAGCAGCCAGTCGGGAATCGCGGGAGAGACCCAGTACTTC; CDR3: CASSQSGIAGETQYF
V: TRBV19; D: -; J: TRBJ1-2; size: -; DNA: TGTGCCAGTAGCGAGGACAGTGCTTACTATGGCTACACCTTC; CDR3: CASSEDSAYYGYTF